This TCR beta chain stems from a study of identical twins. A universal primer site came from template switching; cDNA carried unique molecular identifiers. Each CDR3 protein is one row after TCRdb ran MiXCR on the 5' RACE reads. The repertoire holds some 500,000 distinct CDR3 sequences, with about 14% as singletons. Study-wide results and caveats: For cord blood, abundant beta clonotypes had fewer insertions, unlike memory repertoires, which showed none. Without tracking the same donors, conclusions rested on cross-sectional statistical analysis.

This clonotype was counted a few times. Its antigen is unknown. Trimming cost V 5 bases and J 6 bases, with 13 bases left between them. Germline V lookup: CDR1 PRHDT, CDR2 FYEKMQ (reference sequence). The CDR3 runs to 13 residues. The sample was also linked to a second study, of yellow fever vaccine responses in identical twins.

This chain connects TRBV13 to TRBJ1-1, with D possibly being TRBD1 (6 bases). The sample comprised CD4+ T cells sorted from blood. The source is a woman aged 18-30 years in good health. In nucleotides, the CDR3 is TGTGCCAGCAGCACCACAGGGTTCGCTGAAGCTTTCTTT. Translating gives CASSTTGFAEAFF. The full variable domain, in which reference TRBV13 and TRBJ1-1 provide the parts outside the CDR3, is AAGVIQSPRHLIKEKRETATLKCYPIPRHDTVYWYQQGPGQDPQFLISFYEKMQSDKGSIPDRFSAQQFSDYHSELNMSSLELGDSALYFCASSTTGFAEAFFGQGTRLTVV.